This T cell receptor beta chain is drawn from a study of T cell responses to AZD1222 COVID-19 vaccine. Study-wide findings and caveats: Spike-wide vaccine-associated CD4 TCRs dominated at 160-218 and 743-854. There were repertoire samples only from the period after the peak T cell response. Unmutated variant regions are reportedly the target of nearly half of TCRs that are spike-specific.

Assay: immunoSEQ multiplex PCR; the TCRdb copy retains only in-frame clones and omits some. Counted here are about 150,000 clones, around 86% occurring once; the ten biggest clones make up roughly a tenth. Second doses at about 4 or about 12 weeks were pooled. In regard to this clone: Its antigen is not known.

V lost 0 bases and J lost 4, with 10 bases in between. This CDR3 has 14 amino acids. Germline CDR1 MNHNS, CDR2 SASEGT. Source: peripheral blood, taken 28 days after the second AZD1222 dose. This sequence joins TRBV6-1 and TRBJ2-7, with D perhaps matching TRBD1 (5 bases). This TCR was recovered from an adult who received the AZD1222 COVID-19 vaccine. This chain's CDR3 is CASSEAAGQYEQYF. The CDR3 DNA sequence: TGTGCCAGCAGTGAAGCGGCAGGGCAGTACGAGCAGTACTTC.